This T cell receptor (beta chain) derives from a study of shared clonotypes between healthy human individuals. About the research overall: Plates per donor: three CD4 naive, three CD4 memory, two CD8 naive, one CD8 memory. Study-level points and caveats: Relative to clonotypes present in all four donors, those not shared had lower generation probabilities.

An approximately 200 ng quantity of DNA, roughly 30,000 T cell genomes, went into the sorted-subset replicate PCRs. Data came from immunoSEQ multiplex PCR; TCRdb stores just in-frame clones and leaves some out. The sample has around 180,000 clones, approximately 92% seen once. In the case of this clone: Its antigen is undetermined.

Subsets obtained from CD4+ cells comprised CD45RA+ naive and CD45RA-negative memory cells. V dropped 3 bases and J dropped 0 bases, with 16 bases sitting between them. Germline V CDR1 and CDR2: KGHSH, LQKENI. CDR3 length: 17 amino acids. The origin of this receptor is a woman in her twenties or thirties in good health. The sample comprised naive CD4+ T cells sorted from blood. Subset defined: CD45RA+ positively selected. The chain employs TRBV18 and TRBJ2-3; D is unclear. CDR3 nucleotide sequence: TGTGCCAGCTCACCCTTACGTGGCATGACTAGCACAGATACGCAGTATTTT. Translated: CASSPLRGMTSTDTQYF.